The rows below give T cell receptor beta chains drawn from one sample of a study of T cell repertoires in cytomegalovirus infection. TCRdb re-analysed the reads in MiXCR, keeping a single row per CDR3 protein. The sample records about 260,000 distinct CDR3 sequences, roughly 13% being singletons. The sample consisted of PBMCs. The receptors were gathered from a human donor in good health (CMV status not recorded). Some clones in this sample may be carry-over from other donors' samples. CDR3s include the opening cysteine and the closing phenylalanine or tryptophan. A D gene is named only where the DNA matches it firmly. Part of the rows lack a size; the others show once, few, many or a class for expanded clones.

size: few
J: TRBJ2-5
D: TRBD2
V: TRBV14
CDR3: CASSSGLAMETQYF
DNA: TGTGCCAGCAGCTCGGGACTAGCGATGGAGACCCAGTACTTC

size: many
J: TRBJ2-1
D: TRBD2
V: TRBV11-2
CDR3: CASSLEAGGFSEQFF
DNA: TGTGCCAGCAGCTTAGAAGCGGGGGGGTTTAGTGAGCAGTTCTTC

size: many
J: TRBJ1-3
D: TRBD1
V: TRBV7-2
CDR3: CASSPRDRGPGNTIYF
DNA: TGTGCCAGCAGCCCTCGGGACAGGGGGCCTGGAAACACCATATATTTT

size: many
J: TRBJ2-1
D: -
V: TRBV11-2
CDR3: CASSLTRGLGLGGEQFF
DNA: TGTGCCAGCAGCCTGACAAGAGGACTAGGGCTAGGGGGTGAGCAGTTCTTC

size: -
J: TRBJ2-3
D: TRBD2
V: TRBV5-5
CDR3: CASSLPGLAGRVIADTQYF
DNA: TGTGCCAGCAGCTTGCCGGGACTAGCGGGAAGGGTAATCGCAGATACGCAGTATTTT

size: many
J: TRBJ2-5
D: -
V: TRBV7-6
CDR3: CASSLRFFGETQYF
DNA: TGTGCCAGCAGCTTGCGGTTCTTCGGAGAGACCCAGTACTTC

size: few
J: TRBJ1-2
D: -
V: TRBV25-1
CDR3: CASSARGVDGYTF
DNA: TGTGCCAGCAGTGCGAGAGGGGTGGATGGCTACACCTTC

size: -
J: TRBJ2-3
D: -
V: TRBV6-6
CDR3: CASSYSWEPTRTDTQYF
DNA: TGTGCCAGCAGTTACTCGTGGGAGCCCACCCGCACAGATACGCAGTATTTT

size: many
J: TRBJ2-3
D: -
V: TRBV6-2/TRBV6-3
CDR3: CASRYYRDPTDTQYF
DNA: TGTGCCAGCAGGTATTACCGGGACCCCACAGATACGCAGTATTTT

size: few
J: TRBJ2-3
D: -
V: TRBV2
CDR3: CASSEGGYKTDTQYF
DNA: TGTGCCAGCAGTGAGGGGGGATATAAAACAGATACGCAGTATTTT

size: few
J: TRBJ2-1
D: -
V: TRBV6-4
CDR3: CASSGNEQFF
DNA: TGTGCCAGCAGTGGTAATGAGCAGTTCTTC

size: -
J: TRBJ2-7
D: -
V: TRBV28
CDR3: CASRTPLGTEYF
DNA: TGTGCCAGCAGAACTCCTCTCGGGACGGAGTACTTC

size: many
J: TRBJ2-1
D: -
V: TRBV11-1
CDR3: CASSLRSDSYNEQFF
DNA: TGTGCCAGCAGCTTAAGAAGCGACTCCTACAATGAGCAGTTCTTC

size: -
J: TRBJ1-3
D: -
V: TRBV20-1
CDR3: CSAGPGKGNTIYF
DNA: TGCAGTGCCGGGCCAGGGAAAGGAAACACCATATATTTT

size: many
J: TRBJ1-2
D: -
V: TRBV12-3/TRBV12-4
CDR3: CASSFRAEGEGYTF
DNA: TGTGCCAGCAGTTTCCGGGCTGAGGGGGAGGGCTACACCTTC

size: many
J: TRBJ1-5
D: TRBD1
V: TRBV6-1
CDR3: CASSRDRDNQPQHF
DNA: TGTGCCAGCAGCAGGGACAGGGATAATCAGCCCCAGCATTTT

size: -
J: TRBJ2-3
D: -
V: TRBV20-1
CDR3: CSASPGIGIAADTQYF
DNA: TGCAGTGCTAGTCCCGGCATTGGCATAGCCGCGGATACGCAGTATTTT

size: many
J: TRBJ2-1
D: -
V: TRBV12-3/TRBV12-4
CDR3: CASSLLNNEQFF
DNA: TGTGCCAGCAGTTTACTTAACAATGAGCAGTTCTTC

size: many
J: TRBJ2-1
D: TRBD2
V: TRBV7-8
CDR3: CASSPGTSGGEGWNEQFF
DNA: TGTGCCAGCAGCCCCGGGACTAGCGGGGGGGAGGGTTGGAATGAGCAGTTCTTC

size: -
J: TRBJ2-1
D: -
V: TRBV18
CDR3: CASSLGREYNEQFF
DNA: TGTGCCAGCTCACTCGGCAGGGAGTACAATGAGCAGTTCTTC

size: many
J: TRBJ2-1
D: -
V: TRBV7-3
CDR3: CASSLGDHNEQFF
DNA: TGTGCCAGCAGCTTAGGGGACCACAATGAGCAGTTCTTC

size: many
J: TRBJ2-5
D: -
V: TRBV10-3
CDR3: CAISVGVAQYF
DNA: TGTGCCATCAGTGTCGGGGTGGCCCAGTACTTC

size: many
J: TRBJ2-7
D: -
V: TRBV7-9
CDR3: CASSSEAPRQYF
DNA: TGTGCCAGCAGCTCTGAGGCCCCGCGGCAGTACTTC

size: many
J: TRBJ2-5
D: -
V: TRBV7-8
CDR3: CASSLFTGIEETQYF
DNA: TGTGCCAGCAGCTTATTTACAGGGATAGAAGAGACCCAGTACTTC

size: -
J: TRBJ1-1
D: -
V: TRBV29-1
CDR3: CSVEWRLNTEAFF
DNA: TGCAGCGTTGAATGGAGATTGAACACTGAAGCTTTCTTT

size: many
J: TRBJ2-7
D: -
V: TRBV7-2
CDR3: CASSRGAGLGGSGEQYF
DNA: TGTGCCAGCAGCCGAGGGGCAGGACTAGGGGGTTCAGGCGAGCAGTACTTC

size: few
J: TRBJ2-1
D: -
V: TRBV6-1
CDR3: CASSPRTHNEQFF
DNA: TGTGCCAGCAGTCCGCGGACACACAATGAGCAGTTCTTC

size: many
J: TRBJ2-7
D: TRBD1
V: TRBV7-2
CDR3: CASTVGQAASYEQYF
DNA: TGTGCCAGCACAGTTGGACAGGCCGCCTCCTACGAGCAGTACTTC

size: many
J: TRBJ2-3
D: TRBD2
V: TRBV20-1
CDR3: CSGGTSGVSLSTDTQYF
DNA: TGCAGTGGCGGGACTAGCGGGGTTTCGCTTAGCACAGATACGCAGTATTTT

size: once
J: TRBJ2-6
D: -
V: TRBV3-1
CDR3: CASSVARGVSGANVLTF
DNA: TGTGCCAGCAGCGTCGCCAGGGGGGTCTCTGGGGCCAACGTCCTGACTTTC

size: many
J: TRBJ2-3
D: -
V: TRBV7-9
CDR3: CASYSIDSTDTQYF
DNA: TGTGCCAGCTATTCCATCGACAGCACAGATACGCAGTATTTT

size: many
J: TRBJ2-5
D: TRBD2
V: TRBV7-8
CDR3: CATRVAGGQETQYF
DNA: TGTGCCACCAGGGTAGCGGGGGGCCAAGAGACCCAGTACTTC

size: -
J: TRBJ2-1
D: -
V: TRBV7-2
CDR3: CASRGGRANEQFF
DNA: TGTGCCAGCAGGGGGGGACGCGCGAATGAGCAGTTCTTC

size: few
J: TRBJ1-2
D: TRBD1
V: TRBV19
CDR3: CASSMRGTDRGNYGYTF
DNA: TGTGCCAGTAGTATGAGAGGGACCGACAGGGGAAACTATGGCTACACCTTC

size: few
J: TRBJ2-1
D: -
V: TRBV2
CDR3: CASSDYLDQFF
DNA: TGTGCCAGCAGTGACTATCTAGATCAGTTCTTC

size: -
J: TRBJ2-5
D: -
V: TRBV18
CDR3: CASSPPEQETQYF
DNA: TGTGCCAGCTCACCTCCGGAACAAGAGACCCAGTACTTC

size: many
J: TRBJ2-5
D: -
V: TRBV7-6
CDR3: CASSPYPSRETQYF
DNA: TGTGCCAGCAGCCCATACCCATCCCGGGAGACCCAGTACTTC

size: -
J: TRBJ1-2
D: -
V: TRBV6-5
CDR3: CASSYMYRDYGYTF
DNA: TGTGCCAGCAGTTACATGTACAGAGACTATGGCTACACCTTC

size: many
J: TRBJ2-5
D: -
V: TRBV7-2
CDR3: CASSLVVGQETQYF
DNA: TGTGCCAGCAGCTTAGTAGTTGGGCAAGAGACCCAGTACTTC

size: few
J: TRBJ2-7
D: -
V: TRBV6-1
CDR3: CASGESGTWSYEQYF
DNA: TGTGCCAGCGGGGAGTCCGGGACCTGGTCCTACGAGCAGTACTTC

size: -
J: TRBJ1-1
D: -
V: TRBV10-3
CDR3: CAISEIQGSTEAFF
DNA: TGTGCCATCAGTGAGATACAGGGAAGCACTGAAGCTTTCTTT

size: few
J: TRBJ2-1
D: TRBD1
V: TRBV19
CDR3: CASSMGQGLDNEQFF
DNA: TGTGCCAGTAGTATGGGACAGGGATTGGACAATGAGCAGTTCTTC

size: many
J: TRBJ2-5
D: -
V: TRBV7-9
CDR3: CASSIQETQYF
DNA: TGTGCCAGCAGCATACAAGAGACCCAGTACTTC

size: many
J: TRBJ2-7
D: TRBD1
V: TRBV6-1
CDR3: CASRGTGTYEQYF
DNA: TGTGCCAGCAGAGGGACAGGAACCTACGAGCAGTACTTC

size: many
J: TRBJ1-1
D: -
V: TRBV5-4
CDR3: CASSLFQQMNTEAFF
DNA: TGTGCCAGCAGCTTGTTTCAGCAAATGAACACTGAAGCTTTCTTT

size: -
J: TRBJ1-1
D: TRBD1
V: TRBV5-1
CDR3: CASSLSFPGTAMNTEAFF
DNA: TGCGCCAGCAGCTTGAGTTTCCCCGGGACAGCTATGAACACTGAAGCTTTCTTT

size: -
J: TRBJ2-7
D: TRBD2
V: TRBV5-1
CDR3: CASSAGDKGPGGEQYF
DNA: TGCGCCAGCAGCGCGGGGGATAAGGGGCCCGGCGGCGAGCAGTACTTC

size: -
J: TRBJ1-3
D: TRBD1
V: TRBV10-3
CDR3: CAISDMGQGASGNTIYF
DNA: TGTGCCATCAGTGATATGGGACAGGGGGCATCTGGAAACACCATATATTTT

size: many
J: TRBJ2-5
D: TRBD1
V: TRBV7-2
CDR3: CASSSLGRGRETQYF
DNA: TGTGCCAGCAGCTCCCTAGGAAGGGGGCGGGAGACCCAGTACTTC

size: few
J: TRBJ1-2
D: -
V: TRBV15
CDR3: CATSRDRPGPRGYTF
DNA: TGTGCCACCAGCAGAGATCGCCCAGGGCCGAGGGGCTACACCTTC

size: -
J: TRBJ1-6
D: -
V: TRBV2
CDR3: CASSAGTFLNSPLHF
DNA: TGTGCCAGCAGTGCCGGGACCTTCCTAAATTCACCCCTCCACTTT

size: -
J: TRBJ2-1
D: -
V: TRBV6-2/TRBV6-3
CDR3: CASRQTPTEYNEQFF
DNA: TGTGCCAGCAGACAAACCCCGACGGAATACAATGAGCAGTTCTTC

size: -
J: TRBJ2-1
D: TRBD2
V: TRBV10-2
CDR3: CASSEWYPPTSAAGAPFSYNEQFF
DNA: TGCGCCAGCAGTGAGTGGTATCCACCGACTAGCGCTGCTGGGGCCCCTTTCTCCTACAATGAGCAGTTCTTC

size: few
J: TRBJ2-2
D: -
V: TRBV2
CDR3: CASSGDRNPITGELFF
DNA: TGTGCCAGCAGTGGGGACCGAAACCCTATCACCGGGGAGCTGTTTTTT

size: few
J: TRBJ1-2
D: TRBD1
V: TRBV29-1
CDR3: CSVASRDRESGDYGYTF
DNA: TGCAGCGTTGCGAGTCGGGACAGGGAAAGCGGGGACTATGGCTACACCTTC

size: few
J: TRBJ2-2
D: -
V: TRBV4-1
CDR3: CASSLRAANTGELFF
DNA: TGCGCCAGCAGCCTCCGGGCGGCGAACACCGGGGAGCTGTTTTTT

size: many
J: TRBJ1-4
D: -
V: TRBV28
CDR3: CASSLPAGIATNEKLFF
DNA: TGTGCCAGCAGTTTACCCGCAGGGATTGCAACTAATGAAAAACTGTTTTTT

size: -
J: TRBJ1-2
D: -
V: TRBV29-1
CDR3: CSVDQMGRHYGYTF
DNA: TGCAGCGTTGATCAGATGGGGCGACACTATGGCTACACCTTC